A single T cell receptor beta chain is shown here with its context. Its antigen is not identified. Clones were read by immunoSEQ multiplex PCR, and TCRdb kept only the in-frame ones, dropping some. The table includes over 2 million clones, roughly 95% detected once. The record originates from a study of shared clonotypes between healthy human individuals. Whole-study results and caveats: The genetic and exposure-history diversity represented was limited by few donors. Naive subsets generally had larger estimated richness than memory subsets.

This clonotype originated in a young man in good health. The sample was naive CD4+ T cells sorted from blood. Subset denoted: CD45RA+ positively selected.

CDR3 DNA sequence: TGTGCCAGCTCACCACCCGCAGGGCGCGGAAACACCATATATTTT. This encodes CASSPPAGRGNTIYF. The chain joins TRBV18 to TRBJ1-3, with D perhaps TRBD1 (5 bases). With 0 bases removed from V and 4 bases from J, the gap between germline ends came to 10 bases. This CDR3 comprises 15 residues. The germline CDR1 and CDR2 sequences are KGHSH and LQKENI.